This TCR beta chain came from a study of T cell changes during pregnancy in multiple sclerosis. The method was immunoSEQ multiplex PCR; TCRdb's version includes in-frame clones alone and lacks a portion of them. Of under 90,000 clones detected, roughly 94% appear once; the ten largest clones hold roughly 0.9%. This clone has only one observation. The sequence was obtained from a female donor in good health, enrolled as a control in a pregnancy study. The source was peripheral blood, collected in the second trimester of pregnancy.

The CDR3: CASSPRLSSRGQYF. The CDR3 DNA is TGTGCCAGCAGCCCCCGGCTAAGCTCACGGGGGCAGTACTTC. The chain combines TRBV7-2 with TRBJ2-7; D is perhaps TRBD2 (5 bases). V lost 5 bases and J 9 bases, leaving 20 bases between the germline ends. This CDR3 is built from 14 residues. Looked up from germline, CDR1 is SGHTA and CDR2 is FQGNSA.